This TCR beta chain was identified during a study of blood T cell repertoires in COVID-19. Background on the study: Material from acute and convalescent COVID-19 was sourced from the United States, Italy and Spain. Nucleic acid was either cDNA or gDNA, and it came from T cells, B-cell-depleted T cells, or PBMCs.

This CDR3 spans 15 amino acids. V shed 6 bases and J 0 bases; nucleotides not matched to a gene: 4. Germline assignment: CDR1 MDHEN and CDR2 SYDVKM. Original handling: From reference gene primer amplification, estimates of nucleated cell counts were derived. Repertoires were generated with immunoSEQ multiplex PCR, while TCRdb's copy carries only in-frame clones and drops some. Clone size and the V and J calls come from that table; the DNA yielded D and trimming. The sample records roughly 360,000 clones, around 84% being singletons. Sequenced: peripheral blood. This clonotype was obtained from a human donor with acute or convalescent COVID-19. The donor label of this sample is uncertain. The chain carries TRBV28 and TRBJ2-5, with 10 bases identical to TRBD2. CDR3 in amino acids: CASSRSGGNQETQYF. In DNA, the CDR3 is TGTGCCAGCAGCCGTAGCGGGGGGAACCAAGAGACCCAGTACTTC. The whole variable domain, remainder taken from reference TRBV28 and TRBJ2-5, is DVKVTQSSRYLVKRTGEKVFLECVQDMDHENMFWYRQDPGLGLRLIYFSYDVKMKEKGDIPEGYSVSREKKERFSLILESASTNQTSMYLCASSRSGGNQETQYFGPGTRLLVL.